This T cell receptor beta chain stems from a study of monozygotic twins with inflammatory bowel disease. Study results and caveats: Diversity of TCRbeta measured by inverse Simpson was lower in IBD patients than in healthy co-twins.

Eight separate reactions per sample yielded the cDNA. UMIs with a 6-nucleotide sample barcode were added by template switching. TCRdb re-called the 5' RACE reads, yielding one record per CDR3 amino acid sequence without DNA. The specimen's table records roughly 100,000 distinct CDR3 sequences. About this clonotype: Its target is unknown.

The CDR3 runs to 16 residues. CDR1 and CDR2 from the germline V gene are SGDLS and YYNGEE. This TCR derives from a human donor with ulcerative colitis or Crohn's disease, or a healthy co-twin of an affected twin (not recorded which). The sequenced material came from blood. The genes are TRBV9 and TRBJ2-5; TCRdb reports TRBD2, a call that lacks DNA to check it against. CDR3: CASSVYQTSSQETQYF.